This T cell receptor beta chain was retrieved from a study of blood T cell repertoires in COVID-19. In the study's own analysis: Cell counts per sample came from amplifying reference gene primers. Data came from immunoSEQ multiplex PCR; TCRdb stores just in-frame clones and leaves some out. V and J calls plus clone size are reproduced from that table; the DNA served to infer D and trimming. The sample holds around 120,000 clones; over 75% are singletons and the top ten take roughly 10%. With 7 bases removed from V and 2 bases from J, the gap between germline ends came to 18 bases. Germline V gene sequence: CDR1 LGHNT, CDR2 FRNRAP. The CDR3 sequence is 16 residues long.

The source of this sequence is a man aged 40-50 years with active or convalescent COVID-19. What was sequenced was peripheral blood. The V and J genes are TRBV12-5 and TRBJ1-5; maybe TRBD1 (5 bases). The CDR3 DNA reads TGTGCTAGTGCCTTAAGGTCGGGGGTTGGCAATCAGCCCCAGCATTTT. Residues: CASALRSGVGNQPQHF.